These 6 T cell receptor beta chains originate from one sample sequenced in a study of T-cell reconstitution after alpha-beta-depleted transplantation in children. During its preparation, the TCRbeta library received unique molecular identifiers. TCRdb re-called the PCR reads with MiXCR, one entry per CDR3 protein. The data hold roughly 110,000 distinct CDR3 sequences, with approximately 10% observed a single time. The material sequenced was PBMCs, taken before TCRalphabeta/CD19-depleted stem cell transplant. These receptors were collected from a boy aged 2 to 10 with acute lymphoblastic leukemia, due to receive a stem cell transplant.

This clonotype was detected ten times or more. The chain combines TRBV5-1 with TRBJ2-5, with no clear D. In germline, CDR1 is SGHRS, CDR2 YFSETQ. V dropped 4 bases and J dropped 1 base, with 5 bases sitting between them. CDR3 length: 12 residues. The CDR3 loop reads CASSLSQETQYF. CDR3 nucleotide sequence: TGCGCCAGCAGCCTCTCCCAAGAGACCCAGTACTTC.

V is TRBV20-1 and J is TRBJ2-7, with TRBD2 matching over 9 bases. Trimming took 2 bases from V and 0 from J; bases not matched to a gene: 5. Germline V gives CDR1 DFQATT, CDR2 SNEGSKA (reference sequence). This CDR3 contains 15 residues. The CDR3 coding sequence is TGCAGTGCTAGACTAGCGGGGACAAACTCCTACGAGCAGTACTTC. It translates to CSARLAGTNSYEQYF.

Ten or more counts support this clonotype. The rearrangement links TRBV10-3 to TRBJ2-5; D is unclear. CDR3 length equals 13 residues. Trimming removed 5 bases at V and 4 bases at J, with 11 bases between. The germline V gene encodes CDR1 ENHRY and CDR2 SYGVKD. In DNA, the CDR3 is TGTGCCATCAGTATGCTAGTCACAGAGACCCAGTACTTC. Translated, it gives CAISMLVTETQYF.

On this clonotype: Since a much larger clone is just one base distant, this may be a read error. The conserved phenylalanine or tryptophan is not found at the CDR3 terminus, so this likely reflects a read error. V and J are TRBV5-1 and TRBJ2-5; TRBD2 is a possible D gene (5 bases). The V gene's germline CDR1 is SGHRS and CDR2 YFSETQ. The V gene lost 1 base and the J gene lost 2 bases, with 9 bases spanning the gap. The CDR3 totals 14 residues. The CDR3 DNA follows: TGCGCCAGCAGCTTGAGCGGAATTCAAGAGACCCAGTACTAC. Translation gives CASSLSGIQETQYY.

This chain uses TRBV20-1 with TRBJ1-5; D unresolved. Germline V lookup: CDR1 DFQATT, CDR2 SNEGSKA (reference sequence). The CDR3 is 18 residues long. V lost 0 bases to trimming and J lost 8 bases, with 26 bases between them. The CDR3 is CSARDVEARAGGGEPQHF. DNA of the CDR3: TGCAGTGCTAGAGATGTCGAGGCGCGGGCGGGCGGTGGAGAGCCCCAGCATTTT.

This clonotype was observed a handful of times. The V gene is TRBV5-1, the J gene TRBJ2-5, with D tentatively TRBD2 (6 bases). With 6 bases removed from V and 5 bases from J, the gap between germline ends came to 14 bases. The germline V gene has CDR1 SGHRS and CDR2 YFSETQ. The CDR3 runs 13 residues. CDR3 nucleotide sequence: TGCGCCAGCACCCGGGGGTTTGGGGAGACCCAGTACTTC. Translating it yields CASTRGFGETQYF. Full variable domain (rest looked up from reference TRBV5-1 and TRBJ2-5): KAGVTQTPRYLIKTRGQQVTLSCSPISGHRSVSWYQQTPGQGLQFLFEYFSETQRNKGNFPGRFSGRQFSNSRSEMNVSTLELGDSALYLCASTRGFGETQYFGPGTRLLVL.